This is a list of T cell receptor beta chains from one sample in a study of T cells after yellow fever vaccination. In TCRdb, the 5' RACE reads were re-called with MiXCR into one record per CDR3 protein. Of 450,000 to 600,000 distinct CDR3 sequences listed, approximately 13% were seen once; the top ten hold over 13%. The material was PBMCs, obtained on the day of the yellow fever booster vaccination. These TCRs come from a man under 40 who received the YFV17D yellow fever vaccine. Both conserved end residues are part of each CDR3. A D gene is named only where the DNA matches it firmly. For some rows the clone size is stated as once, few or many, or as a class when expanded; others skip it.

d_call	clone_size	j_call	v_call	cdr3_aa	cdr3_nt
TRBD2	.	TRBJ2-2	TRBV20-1	CSAMYGRAVTGELFF	TGCAGTGCTATGTACGGGAGGGCAGTCACCGGGGAGCTGTTTTTT
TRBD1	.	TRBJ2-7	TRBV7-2	CASSFYLGQGYEQYF	TGTGCCAGCAGCTTTTATTTAGGACAGGGCTACGAGCAGTACTTC
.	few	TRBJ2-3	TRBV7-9	CASSSDWKGKDTQYF	TGTGCCAGCAGCTCCGACTGGAAGGGGAAGGATACGCAGTATTTT
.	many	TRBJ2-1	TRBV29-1	CSGELRERGEQFF	TGCAGCGGTGAACTGCGGGAAAGGGGTGAGCAGTTCTTC
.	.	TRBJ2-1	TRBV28	CASILSQGFHNEQFF	TGTGCCAGCATTCTAAGCCAGGGCTTCCACAATGAGCAGTTCTTC
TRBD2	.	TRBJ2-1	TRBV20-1	CSANSPQGLAGSEQFF	TGCAGTGCTAATAGCCCCCAAGGACTAGCGGGTTCTGAGCAGTTCTTC
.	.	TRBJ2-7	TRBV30	CAWSEGYSTYYEQYF	TGTGCCTGGAGCGAAGGTTACTCCACTTACTACGAGCAGTACTTC
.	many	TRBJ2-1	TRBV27	CASKIPGVYNEQFF	TGTGCCAGCAAGATTCCGGGGGTATACAATGAGCAGTTCTTC
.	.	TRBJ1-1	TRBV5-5	CASSTTEGDTEAFF	TGTGCCAGCAGCACGACGGAGGGCGACACTGAAGCTTTCTTT
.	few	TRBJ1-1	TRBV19	CASSRTSQSTAMNTEAFF	TGTGCCAGTAGTAGAACTTCACAATCGACAGCAATGAACACTGAAGCTTTCTTT
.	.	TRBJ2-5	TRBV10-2	CASNNGQIGTQYF	TGCGCCAGCAACAACGGACAGATTGGGACCCAGTACTTC
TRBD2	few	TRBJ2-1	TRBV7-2	CASNNLAADEQFF	TGTGCCAGCAACAATCTAGCGGCTGACGAGCAGTTCTTC
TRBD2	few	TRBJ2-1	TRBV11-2	CASSLGREISDEQFF	TGTGCCAGCAGCTTAGGGCGGGAGATTAGCGATGAGCAGTTCTTC
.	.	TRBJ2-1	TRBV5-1	CASSLRTDGEQFF	TGCGCCAGCAGCTTACGGACTGACGGCGAGCAGTTCTTC
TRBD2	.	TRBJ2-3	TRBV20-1	CSASLAAALSDTQYF	TGCAGTGCTAGTCTAGCGGCTGCCCTCTCAGATACGCAGTATTTT
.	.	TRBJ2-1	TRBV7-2	CASSPTRGHNEQFF	TGTGCCAGCAGCCCCACCCGGGGCCACAATGAGCAGTTCTTC
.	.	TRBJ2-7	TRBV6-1	CASSGGWALGEQYF	TGTGCCAGCAGTGGCGGCTGGGCTCTAGGTGAGCAGTACTTC
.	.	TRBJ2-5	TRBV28	CASGVRFYQETQYF	TGTGCCAGCGGGGTCAGGTTTTACCAAGAGACCCAGTACTTC
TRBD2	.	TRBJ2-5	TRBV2	CASNERSGIQETQYF	TGTGCCAGCAACGAGCGTAGCGGGATCCAAGAGACCCAGTACTTC
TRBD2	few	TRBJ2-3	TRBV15	CATSRASSGSTDTQYF	TGTGCCACCAGCAGAGCATCTAGCGGGAGCACAGATACGCAGTATTTT
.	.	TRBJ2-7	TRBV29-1	CSVEDELRYEQYF	TGCAGCGTTGAAGATGAACTTCGCTACGAGCAGTACTTC
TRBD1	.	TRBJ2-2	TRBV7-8	CASSSPATGRNGELFF	TGTGCCAGCAGCTCCCCGGCGACAGGGCGGAACGGGGAGCTGTTTTTT
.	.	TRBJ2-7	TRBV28	CASSPTGPDSYEQYF	TGTGCCAGCAGTCCGACAGGTCCCGATTCCTACGAGCAGTACTTC
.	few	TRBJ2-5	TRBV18	CASSLNRDQETQYF	TGTGCCAGCTCACTTAACCGGGACCAAGAGACCCAGTACTTC
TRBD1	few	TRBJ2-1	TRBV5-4	CASSLDRANEQFF	TGTGCCAGCAGTTTGGACAGGGCCAATGAGCAGTTCTTC
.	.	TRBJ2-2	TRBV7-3	CASSLRVPGELFF	TGTGCCAGCAGCTTAAGGGTCCCCGGGGAGCTGTTTTTT
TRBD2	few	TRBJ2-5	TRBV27	CASSPSGTYQETQYF	TGTGCCAGCAGTCCAAGCGGGACCTACCAAGAGACCCAGTACTTC
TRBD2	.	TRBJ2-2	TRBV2	CATLGGGVTGELFF	TGTGCCACCCTGGGGGGGGGTGTCACCGGGGAGCTGTTTTTT
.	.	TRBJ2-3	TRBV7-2	CASSPPETLRVDTQYF	TGTGCCAGCAGTCCACCCGAGACCCTACGCGTAGATACGCAGTATTTT
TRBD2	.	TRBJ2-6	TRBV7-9	CASSSGGISSGANVLTF	TGTGCCAGCAGCTCCGGGGGGATAAGCTCTGGGGCCAACGTCCTGACTTTC
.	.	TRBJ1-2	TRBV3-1	CASSQDLRPGYYGYTF	TGTGCCAGCAGCCAAGATCTACGGCCGGGATACTATGGCTACACCTTC
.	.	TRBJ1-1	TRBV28	CASSLYRTNTEAFF	TGTGCCAGCAGTTTATACAGGACTAACACTGAAGCTTTCTTT
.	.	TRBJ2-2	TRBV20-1	CSATALLNTGELFF	TGCAGTGCCACAGCACTACTAAACACCGGGGAGCTGTTTTTT
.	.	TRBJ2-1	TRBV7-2	CASSQRAGEQFF	TGTGCCAGCAGCCAGAGGGCAGGAGAGCAGTTCTTC
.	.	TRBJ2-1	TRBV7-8	CASSSAAGEQFF	TGTGCCAGCAGTTCCGCGGCGGGTGAGCAGTTCTTC
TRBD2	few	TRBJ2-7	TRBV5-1	CASSTVLEAGYEQYF	TGCGCCAGCAGCACGGTCCTAGAAGCGGGGTACGAGCAGTACTTC
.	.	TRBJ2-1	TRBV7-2	CASKEGPNEQFF	TGTGCCAGCAAAGAGGGGCCCAATGAGCAGTTCTTC
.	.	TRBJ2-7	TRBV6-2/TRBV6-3	CASSYGIPTYEQYF	TGTGCCAGCAGTTACGGTATTCCTACCTACGAGCAGTACTTC
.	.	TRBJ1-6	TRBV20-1	CSARLGTHYNSPLHF	TGCAGTGCTAGACTTGGGACACACTATAATTCACCCCTCCACTTT
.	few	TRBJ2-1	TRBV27	CASSFLGWGDNEQFF	TGTGCCAGCAGTTTCCTCGGGTGGGGCGACAATGAGCAGTTCTTC